The next 15 T cell receptor beta chains were all read from a single sample in a study of T cell responses to AZD1222 COVID-19 vaccine. This table comes from immunoSEQ multiplex PCR, and its TCRdb copy is limited to in-frame clones, with some not included. The table lists about 130,000 clones, 85% to 90% of them singletons. This specimen was peripheral blood, taken on day 0 of AZD1222 vaccination. These receptors were collected from an adult in good health.

CDR3 in amino acids: CASSETSGGQETQYF. CDR3 nucleotides: TGTGCCAGCAGCGAGACTAGCGGGGGGCAAGAGACCCAGTACTTC. V usage is TRBV6-5 and J usage is TRBJ2-5; 13 bases are shared with TRBD2. The ends lost 6 bases at V and 2 bases at J; junction bases unmatched: 3. Germline values: CDR1 MNHEY, CDR2 SVGAGI. The CDR3 has 15 residues.

This clone came up a few times. CDR3 DNA sequence: TGTGCCAGCAGCTTAGTAGGGGGGCCGAGCACTGAAGCTTTCTTT. The encoded protein is CASSLVGGPSTEAFF. The chain links TRBV7-2 to TRBJ1-1; TRBD1 is a possible D gene (6 bases). Between the trimmed V and J ends, which lost 1 base and 4 bases, there was a span of 13 bases. The germline V gene has CDR1 SGHTA and CDR2 FQGNSA. The CDR3 runs to 15 residues.

J is TRBJ1-5 and V is TRBV29-1; D is ambiguous. This CDR3 is 14 amino acids long. V was pared by 5 bases and J by 0 bases, with 11 bases between. Germline V gene lookup returns CDR1 SQVTM and CDR2 ANQGSEA. The CDR3 is CSVQTGNSNQPQHF. The CDR3 nucleotides read TGCAGCGTTCAGACCGGGAATAGCAATCAGCCCCAGCATTTT.

This clone has a handful of counts. The chain employs TRBV5-1 and TRBJ2-7; 16 positions match TRBD2. Germline V gene data show CDR1 as SGHRS and CDR2 as YFSETQ. Germline trimming cut 6 bases from V and 12 bases from J; bases unmatched to any gene: 12. This CDR3 contains 15 residues. Written as DNA, the CDR3 is TGCGCCAGCAACTCCAACCCGGGACTAGCGGGAGGGTGGTACTTC. It encodes CASNSNPGLAGGWYF.

This clone was recorded once. The chain links TRBV15 to TRBJ2-3, with 7 bases aligning to TRBD1. J was trimmed by 2 bases and V by 5 bases; bases with no gene match: 13. The V gene's germline CDR1 is LNHNV and CDR2 YYDKDF (reference sequence). The CDR3 loop spans 17 amino acids. The DNA for the CDR3 is TGTGCCACCAGCTTTCAAAAGGGACAGAGCCTCACAGATACGCAGTATTTT. It encodes CATSFQKGQSLTDTQYF.

This chain joins TRBV4-3 and TRBJ2-3; D remains ambiguous. Trimming left V 0 bases short and J 4 bases short, with 5 bases between. The CDR3 consists of 13 residues. Per germline, CDR1 LGHNA and CDR2 YSLEER. CDR3 sequence (DNA): TGCGCCAGCAGCCAAGATCAGGCAGATACGCAGTATTTT. Its protein product is CASSQDQADTQYF.

The genes are TRBV5-1 and TRBJ1-2; TRBD1 agrees at 10 bases. Germline CDR1 SGHRS, CDR2 YFSETQ. This CDR3 has 14 residues. V lost 0 bases, J lost 5 bases, and 1 base stayed unmatched. The CDR3 DNA follows: TGCGCCAGCAGCTTGGGGACAGGGGGATATGGCTACACCTTC. Translated: CASSLGTGGYGYTF. The whole variable domain, filled in from reference TRBV5-1 and TRBJ1-2, reads KAGVTQTPRYLIKTRGQQVTLSCSPISGHRSVSWYQQTPGQGLQFLFEYFSETQRNKGNFPGRFSGRQFSNSRSEMNVSTLELGDSALYLCASSLGTGGYGYTFGSGTRLTVV.

The chain employs TRBV5-1 and TRBJ2-7, with TRBD2 matching 9 bases. The CDR3 is 19 residues long. From germline, CDR1 is SGHRS and CDR2 YFSETQ. The V gene end was trimmed by 0 bases and the J gene end by 4 bases; junction bases not matched to a gene: 17. CDR3 bases: TGCGCCAGCAGCTTGGGGAGACTAGCGGAGGCCCTATCATTTTACGAGCAGTACTTC. This codes for CASSLGRLAEALSFYEQYF.

V and J are TRBV6-5 and TRBJ1-2; D is unresolved. The CDR3 spans 12 residues. V was cut by 4 bases and J by 0 bases, with 3 bases left in between. The V gene's germline CDR1 is MNHEY and CDR2 SVGAGI. The CDR3 protein is CASSSSNYGYTF. The CDR3 bases are TGTGCCAGCAGTTCCTCTAACTATGGCTACACCTTC.

The chain employs TRBV7-3 and TRBJ2-1; weak D call: TRBD2 (5 bases). This CDR3 spans 13 amino acids. Looked up from germline, CDR1 is SGHTA and CDR2 is FQGTGA. V gave up 2 bases and J gave up 7 bases, with 9 bases separating them. The CDR3 coding sequence is TGTGCCAGCAGCTTATCTAGCAGGAATGAGCAGTTCTTC. Residues: CASSLSSRNEQFF.

The chain is built from TRBV7-2 and TRBJ2-2, with D unclear. The germline V gene encodes CDR1 SGHTA and CDR2 FQGNSA. Trimming left V 4 bases short and J 3 bases short, with 9 bases between. CDR3 size: 14 residues. For the CDR3, the DNA is TGTGCCAGCAGCTCCACGTGGGACACCGGGGAGCTGTTTTTT. Translating gives CASSSTWDTGELFF. Together with reference TRBV7-2 and TRBJ2-2, the CDR3 gives the full variable domain: GAGVSQSPSNKVTEKGKDVELRCDPISGHTALYWYRQSLGQGLEFLIYFQGNSAPDKSGLPSDRFSAERTGGSVSTLTIQRTQQEDSAVYLCASSSTWDTGELFFGEGSRLTVL.

J is TRBJ2-5 and V is TRBV27; no firm D call. The CDR3 has 15 amino acids. Trimming cost V 0 bases and J 2 bases, with 10 bases left between them. The germline V gene encodes CDR1 MNHEY and CDR2 SMNVEV (reference sequence). Here the CDR3 reads CASSLSKRGQETQYF. The CDR3 DNA follows: TGTGCCAGCAGTTTATCGAAGAGAGGACAAGAGACCCAGTACTTC.

V is TRBV28 and J is TRBJ2-7; D gene uncertain. The CDR3 consists of 14 residues. Per germline, CDR1 MDHEN and CDR2 SYDVKM. V lost 6 bases, J lost 0 bases, and 12 bases lay in between. The CDR3, as DNA: TGTGCCAGCAGACCCTCGGGTTACTCCTACGAGCAGTACTTC. It yields the protein CASRPSGYSYEQYF.

The chain uses TRBV6-4 and TRBJ2-5; 7 nucleotides match TRBD2. CDR3 length: 15 residues. Germline V CDR1 and CDR2: MRHNA, SNTAGT. J gave up 2 bases and V 0 bases, and 3 bases lay outside the gene matches. CDR3 region: CASSDSLAVQETQYF. The CDR3 DNA reads TGTGCCAGCAGTGACTCCCTAGCGGTACAAGAGACCCAGTACTTC.

The rearrangement uses TRBV29-1 and TRBJ2-1; 10 bases map to TRBD1. CDR1 is SQVTM, CDR2 ANQGSEA, per germline. The CDR3 extends over 16 amino acids. V was pared by 4 bases and J by 3 bases, with 9 bases of the junction left unmatched. The CDR3 nucleotides are TGCAGCGTTGGAGTGAACCGGGACAGGGGCTACAATGAGCAGTTCTTC. It yields the protein CSVGVNRDRGYNEQFF.